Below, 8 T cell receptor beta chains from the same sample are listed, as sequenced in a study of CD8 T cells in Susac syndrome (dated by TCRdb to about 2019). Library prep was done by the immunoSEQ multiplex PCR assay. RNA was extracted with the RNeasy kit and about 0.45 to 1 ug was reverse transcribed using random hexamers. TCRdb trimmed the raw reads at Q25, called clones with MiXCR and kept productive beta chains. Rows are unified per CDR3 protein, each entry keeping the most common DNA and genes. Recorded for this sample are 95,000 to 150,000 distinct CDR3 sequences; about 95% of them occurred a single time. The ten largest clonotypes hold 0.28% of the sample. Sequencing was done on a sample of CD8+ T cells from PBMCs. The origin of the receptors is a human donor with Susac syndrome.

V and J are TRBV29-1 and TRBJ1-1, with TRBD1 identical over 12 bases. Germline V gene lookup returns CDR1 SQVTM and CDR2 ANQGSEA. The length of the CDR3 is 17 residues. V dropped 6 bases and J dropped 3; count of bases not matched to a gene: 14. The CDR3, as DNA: TGCAGCGTACATTTTGGGACAGGGGGCAGGCTGGACACTGAAGCTTTCTTT. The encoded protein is CSVHFGTGGRLDTEAFF.

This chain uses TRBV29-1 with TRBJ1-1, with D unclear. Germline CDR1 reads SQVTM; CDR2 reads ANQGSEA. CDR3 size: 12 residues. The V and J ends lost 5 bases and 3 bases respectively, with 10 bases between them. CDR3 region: CSVRDQDTEAFF. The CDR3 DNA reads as TGCAGCGTTCGAGACCAAGACACTGAAGCTTTCTTT.

In DNA form, the CDR3 reads TGTGCCAGCAGCGCGCTAAATTACACCGGGGAGCTGTTTTTT. This sequence encodes CASSALNYTGELFF. The rearrangement joins TRBV7-8 to TRBJ2-2; D is ambiguous. Germline V gene data show CDR1 as SGHVS and CDR2 as FQNEAQ. The CDR3 runs 14 residues. V was pared by 5 bases and J by 3 bases, with 10 bases between.

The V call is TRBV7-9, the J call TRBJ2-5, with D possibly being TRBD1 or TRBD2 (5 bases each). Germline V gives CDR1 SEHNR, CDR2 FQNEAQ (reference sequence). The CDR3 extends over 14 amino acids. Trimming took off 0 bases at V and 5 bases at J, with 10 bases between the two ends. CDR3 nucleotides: TGTGCCAGCAGCTTAGCGGGGGTCGGGGAGACCCAGTACTTC. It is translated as CASSLAGVGETQYF.

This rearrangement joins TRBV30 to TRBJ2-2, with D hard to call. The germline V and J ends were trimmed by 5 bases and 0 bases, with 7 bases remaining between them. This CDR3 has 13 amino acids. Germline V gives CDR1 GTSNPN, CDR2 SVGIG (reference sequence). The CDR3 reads CAWEPANTGELFF. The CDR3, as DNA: TGTGCCTGGGAGCCCGCGAACACCGGGGAGCTGTTTTTT.

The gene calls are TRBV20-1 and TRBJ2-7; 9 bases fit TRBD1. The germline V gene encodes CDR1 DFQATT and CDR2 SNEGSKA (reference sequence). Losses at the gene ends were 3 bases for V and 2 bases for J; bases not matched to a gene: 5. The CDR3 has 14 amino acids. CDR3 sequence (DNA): TGCAGTGCTAGTAAGGGACAGGGACCCTACGAGCAGTACTTC. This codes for CSASKGQGPYEQYF.

Here the CDR3 DNA reads TGCGCCAGCAGCCAGGTTCAGGGTGCAGATACGCAGTATTTT. Translation: CASSQVQGADTQYF. The chain is built from TRBV4-1 and TRBJ2-3; possible D gene TRBD1, 5 bases. Trimming shortened V by 3 bases and J by 4 bases, and 11 bases separated the two germline ends. Per germline, CDR1 MGHRA and CDR2 YSYEKL. The CDR3 totals 14 residues.

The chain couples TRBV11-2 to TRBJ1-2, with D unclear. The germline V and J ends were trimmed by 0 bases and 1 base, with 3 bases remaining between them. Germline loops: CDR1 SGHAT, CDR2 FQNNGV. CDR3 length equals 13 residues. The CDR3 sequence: CASSLEDNYGYTF. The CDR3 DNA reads TGTGCCAGCAGCTTAGAGGATAACTATGGCTACACCTTC.